Listed below are T cell receptor beta chains from one sample, sequenced in a study of vaccination effects on CD4 cells after COVID-19. The method was immunoSEQ multiplex PCR; TCRdb's version includes in-frame clones alone and lacks a portion of them. The table lists under 55,000 clones, around 72% of them singletons. Their cognate antigens are unknown. The sample consisted of CD4+ T cells from PBMCs cultured with a peptide pool, taken before COVID-19 vaccination. The origin of the receptors is a human donor who had a prior SARS-CoV-2 infection. Both conserved end residues are part of each CDR3. Fields, in order: J gene, D gene, clone size, V gene, CDR3 protein, CDR3 DNA. The D gene is left open where the match is weak. Expanded clones are given a class, and other clones once, few, many or no size at all.

j_gene: TRBJ2-7
d_gene: .
abundance: many
v_gene: TRBV7-8
CDR3aa: CASSSPGRRTYEQYF
CDR3nt: TGTGCCAGCAGCTCACCGGGACGGCGGACCTACGAGCAGTACTTC

j_gene: TRBJ1-1
d_gene: .
abundance: .
v_gene: TRBV5-1
CDR3aa: CASSLLQGMNTEAFF
CDR3nt: TGCGCCAGCAGCTTGTTACAGGGTATGAACACTGAAGCTTTCTTT

j_gene: TRBJ1-1
d_gene: .
abundance: .
v_gene: TRBV4-3
CDR3aa: CASSQDPGANTEAFF
CDR3nt: TGCGCCAGCAGCCAAGATCCGGGGGCGAACACTGAAGCTTTCTTT

j_gene: TRBJ2-2
d_gene: .
abundance: .
v_gene: TRBV4-2
CDR3aa: CASSQALGRGGTGELFF
CDR3nt: TGTGCCAGCAGCCAAGCACTAGGGCGCGGAGGCACCGGGGAGCTGTTTTTT

j_gene: TRBJ2-3
d_gene: .
abundance: .
v_gene: TRBV5-1
CDR3aa: CASSPWTTTDTQYF
CDR3nt: TGCGCCAGCAGCCCGTGGACCACCACAGATACGCAGTATTTT

j_gene: TRBJ2-3
d_gene: TRBD2
abundance: .
v_gene: TRBV10-3
CDR3aa: CAIRLSSGPLIDTQYF
CDR3nt: TGTGCCATCAGACTCTCTAGCGGGCCCCTCATAGATACGCAGTATTTT

j_gene: TRBJ1-2
d_gene: TRBD1
abundance: .
v_gene: TRBV6-1
CDR3aa: CASSEARDRGHGYTF
CDR3nt: TGTGCCAGCAGCGAAGCCCGTGACAGGGGGCATGGCTACACCTTC

j_gene: TRBJ2-2
d_gene: .
abundance: .
v_gene: TRBV5-1
CDR3aa: CASSFLTRTVKLGTGELFF
CDR3nt: TGCGCCAGCAGCTTCTTGACAAGGACTGTTAAGTTGGGCACCGGGGAGCTGTTTTTT

j_gene: TRBJ1-3
d_gene: TRBD1
abundance: .
v_gene: TRBV10-3
CDR3aa: CAISPGTGNGNTIYF
CDR3nt: TGTGCCATCAGTCCCGGGACAGGGAACGGAAACACCATATATTTT

j_gene: TRBJ1-1
d_gene: TRBD1
abundance: once
v_gene: TRBV5-8
CDR3aa: CASSFKGTGFSKAFF
CDR3nt: TGTGCCAGCAGCTTTAAGGGGACAGGCTTCTCAAAAGCTTTCTTT

j_gene: TRBJ1-1
d_gene: .
abundance: .
v_gene: TRBV5-6
CDR3aa: CASSLIGRTEAFF
CDR3nt: TGTGCCAGCAGCTTGATCGGGAGGACTGAAGCTTTCTTT

j_gene: TRBJ2-7
d_gene: TRBD1
abundance: .
v_gene: TRBV5-1
CDR3aa: CASSFPGTGGLEQYF
CDR3nt: TGCGCCAGCAGCTTTCCCGGGACAGGGGGATTGGAGCAGTACTTC

j_gene: TRBJ2-3
d_gene: TRBD2
abundance: .
v_gene: TRBV9
CDR3aa: CASSVGGGGMNTQYF
CDR3nt: TGTGCCAGCAGCGTAGGGGGCGGGGGGATGAATACGCAGTATTTT

j_gene: TRBJ1-6
d_gene: .
abundance: few
v_gene: TRBV19
CDR3aa: CASAGSYNSPLHF
CDR3nt: TGTGCCAGCGCCGGCTCCTATAATTCACCCCTCCACTTT

j_gene: TRBJ1-2
d_gene: .
abundance: once
v_gene: TRBV19
CDR3aa: CASSIGGIGGAEEFGYTF
CDR3nt: TGTGCCAGTAGTATTGGAGGAATCGGGGGCGCGGAGGAGTTTGGCTACACCTTC

j_gene: TRBJ1-4
d_gene: .
abundance: .
v_gene: TRBV5-1
CDR3aa: CASRWGVSTNEKLFF
CDR3nt: TGCGCCAGCCGCTGGGGGGTATCAACTAATGAAAAACTGTTTTTT

j_gene: TRBJ1-6
d_gene: .
abundance: .
v_gene: TRBV7-2
CDR3aa: CASSLVWDHLHF
CDR3nt: TGTGCCAGCAGCTTAGTGTGGGATCACCTCCACTTT

j_gene: TRBJ2-4
d_gene: .
abundance: once
v_gene: TRBV7-9
CDR3aa: CAVESGKNIQYF
CDR3nt: TGTGCCGTAGAGTCGGGCAAAAACATTCAGTACTTC

j_gene: TRBJ1-5
d_gene: .
abundance: .
v_gene: TRBV20-1
CDR3aa: CSASEGNGIEPQHF
CDR3nt: TGCAGTGCTAGTGAAGGGAACGGTATTGAGCCCCAGCATTTT

j_gene: TRBJ2-3
d_gene: .
abundance: .
v_gene: TRBV6-5
CDR3aa: CASSPSPSTDTQYF
CDR3nt: TGTGCCAGCAGTCCTAGCCCTAGCACAGATACGCAGTATTTT

j_gene: TRBJ1-4
d_gene: TRBD1
abundance: .
v_gene: TRBV7-3
CDR3aa: CASSPGQGEKLFF
CDR3nt: TGTGCCAGCAGCCCAGGACAGGGTGAAAAACTGTTTTTT

j_gene: TRBJ2-6
d_gene: .
abundance: .
v_gene: TRBV2
CDR3aa: CASSEGRASGANVLTF
CDR3nt: TGTGCCAGCAGTGAAGGCAGAGCTTCTGGGGCCAACGTCCTGACTTTC

j_gene: TRBJ2-7
d_gene: .
abundance: .
v_gene: TRBV6-6
CDR3aa: CASSYRGPNDEQYF
CDR3nt: TGTGCCAGCAGTTACCGCGGCCCAAATGACGAGCAGTACTTC

j_gene: TRBJ2-7
d_gene: TRBD1
abundance: .
v_gene: TRBV5-1
CDR3aa: CASSRGQGFYEQYF
CDR3nt: TGCGCCAGCAGCCGAGGACAGGGGTTCTACGAGCAGTACTTC

j_gene: TRBJ2-3
d_gene: TRBD2
abundance: .
v_gene: TRBV18
CDR3aa: CASSPRPGLAGGTSTDTQYF
CDR3nt: TGTGCCAGCTCACCGAGACCGGGACTAGCGGGGGGAACTAGCACAGATACGCAGTATTTT

j_gene: TRBJ2-3
d_gene: .
abundance: .
v_gene: TRBV9
CDR3aa: CASSVDSAATDTQYF
CDR3nt: TGTGCCAGCAGCGTCGATTCAGCGGCAACAGATACGCAGTATTTT

j_gene: TRBJ1-1
d_gene: .
abundance: .
v_gene: TRBV3-1/TRBV3-2
CDR3aa: CASSHGIKAFF
CDR3nt: TGTGCCAGCAGCCATGGGATAAAAGCTTTCTTT

j_gene: TRBJ1-2
d_gene: .
abundance: .
v_gene: TRBV3-1/TRBV3-2
CDR3aa: CASSLPGSNYGYTF
CDR3nt: TGTGCCAGCAGCCTCCCAGGGTCTAACTATGGCTACACCTTC

j_gene: TRBJ2-3
d_gene: .
abundance: .
v_gene: TRBV27
CDR3aa: CASSLFSGVRIDTQYF
CDR3nt: TGTGCCAGCAGTTTATTTTCGGGAGTGAGGATAGATACGCAGTATTTT

j_gene: TRBJ2-1
d_gene: .
abundance: .
v_gene: TRBV4-2
CDR3aa: CASSAVNEQFF
CDR3nt: TGTGCCAGCAGCGCGGTCAATGAGCAGTTCTTC

j_gene: TRBJ2-5
d_gene: .
abundance: .
v_gene: TRBV7-9
CDR3aa: CASSLGQPQETQYF
CDR3nt: TGTGCCAGCAGCTTAGGGCAGCCTCAGGAGACCCAGTACTTC

j_gene: TRBJ2-1
d_gene: TRBD2
abundance: .
v_gene: TRBV18
CDR3aa: CASSPTLSGGAPEQFF
CDR3nt: TGTGCCAGCTCACCCACCCTTAGCGGGGGGGCCCCTGAGCAGTTCTTC

j_gene: TRBJ2-7
d_gene: TRBD1
abundance: .
v_gene: TRBV9
CDR3aa: CASSSGTGSYEQYF
CDR3nt: TGTGCCAGCAGCTCCGGGACAGGGTCCTACGAGCAGTACTTC

j_gene: TRBJ2-4
d_gene: .
abundance: .
v_gene: TRBV19
CDR3aa: CASSIGGLVKNIQYF
CDR3nt: TGTGCCAGTAGTATTGGGGGGCTCGTCAAAAACATTCAGTACTTC

j_gene: TRBJ1-6
d_gene: .
abundance: .
v_gene: TRBV27
CDR3aa: CASRVGQFNSPLHF
CDR3nt: TGTGCCAGTCGGGTTGGACAGTTTAATTCACCCCTCCACTTT

j_gene: TRBJ2-5
d_gene: .
abundance: few
v_gene: TRBV30
CDR3aa: CAWSVRVRETQYF
CDR3nt: TGTGCCTGGAGTGTCCGGGTCCGGGAGACCCAGTACTTC

j_gene: TRBJ2-1
d_gene: TRBD1
abundance: .
v_gene: TRBV5-4
CDR3aa: CASSWGTGSSYNEQFF
CDR3nt: TGTGCCAGCAGTTGGGGGACAGGGAGCTCCTACAATGAGCAGTTCTTC

j_gene: TRBJ2-1
d_gene: TRBD2
abundance: .
v_gene: TRBV3-1/TRBV3-2
CDR3aa: CASSQTGGSNEQFF
CDR3nt: TGTGCCAGCAGCCAAACGGGAGGGTCAAATGAGCAGTTCTTC

j_gene: TRBJ2-1
d_gene: TRBD2
abundance: .
v_gene: TRBV5-1
CDR3aa: CASSNPTSGSTGEQFF
CDR3nt: TGCGCCAGCTCTAACCCCACTAGCGGGAGTACGGGTGAGCAGTTCTTC

j_gene: TRBJ1-6
d_gene: .
abundance: .
v_gene: TRBV7-2
CDR3aa: CASSFLPQTGAPLHF
CDR3nt: TGTGCCAGCAGCTTTTTACCCCAAACGGGTGCACCCCTCCACTTT